The 15 T cell receptor beta chains in this list originate from one sample, sequenced in a study of regulatory T cells in long-lasting Graves disease. Investigators prepared the TCR beta libraries by applying iRepertoire HTBI primers and Arm-PCR of CDR3 regions. TCRdb ran MiXCR on the multiplex PCR reads and lists one entry per CDR3 protein. The repertoire includes 500,000 to 700,000 distinct CDR3 sequences, 15% to 20% of them detected once, and 15% to 20% sits in the top ten. Indicated time point: newly diagnosed GD, antithyroid drugs for less than 3 months. From RNA extracted from PBMCs, the TCR library was made. The data also belong to a second study, concerning T cells in Graves' hyperthyroidism and ophthalmopathy.

This sample comprised peripheral blood mononuclear cells (PBMCs), obtained at new diagnosis, from a patient treated with antithyroid drugs. Source of these receptors: a woman in her twenties or thirties with Graves disease.

This chain joins TRBV18 and TRBJ1-6, with 8 bases aligning to TRBD1. From germline, CDR1 is KGHSH and CDR2 LQKENI. V dropped 2 bases and J dropped 10; count of bases not matched to a gene: 1. The CDR3 runs to 13 residues. The DNA of the CDR3 is TGTGCCAGCTCACCAGGACAGGGATCACCCCTCCACTTT. This gives the protein CASSPGQGSPLHF. The full variable domain, with the rest looked up from reference TRBV18 and TRBJ1-6, is NAGVMQNPRHLVRRRGQEARLRCSPMKGHSHVYWYRQLPEEGLKFMVYLQKENIIDESGMPKERFSAEFPKEGPSILRIQQVVRGDSAAYFCASSPGQGSPLHFGNGTRLTVT.

A few counts support this clonotype. The chain uses TRBV7-2 and TRBJ2-2; 9 bases match TRBD2. Per the germline V gene, CDR1 is SGHTA and CDR2 is FQGNSA. With V trimmed by 3 bases and J by 6 bases, 5 bases remained unmatched. This CDR3 contains 15 residues. The CDR3 DNA follows: TGTGCCAGCAGCTTCTCAGCGGGAGGCGCCGGGGAGCTGTTTTTT. Its translation is CASSFSAGGAGELFF.

This clonotype has more than one count but fewer than ten. At one end the junction does not follow the germline gene, possibly because of a read error. This CDR3 is CASGTGYGQYF. The DNA for the CDR3 is TGTGCCAGCGGGACAGGGTACGGGCAGTACTTC. The chain uses TRBV19 and TRBJ2-7, with 9 bases aligning to TRBD1. Per the germline V gene, CDR1 is LNHDA and CDR2 is SQIVND (reference sequence). This CDR3 is built from 11 residues.

This chain connects TRBV5-1 to TRBJ1-1; D is uncertain. Deletions cut 0 bases from V and 1 base from J, with 16 bases between. Germline-derived CDR1 and CDR2 are SGHRS and YFSETQ. The CDR3 contains 17 residues. The CDR3 nucleotides are TGCGCCAGCAGCTTGGCCAAAGCGGCGGTGTCGAACACTGAAGCTTTCTTT. Amino acids: CASSLAKAAVSNTEAFF.

This clonotype was detected many times. This rearrangement joins TRBV29-1 to TRBJ2-7, with D possibly TRBD1 on 5 matching bases. Germline V gives CDR1 SQVTM, CDR2 ANQGSEA. The CDR3 runs to 13 residues. Trimming shortened V by 4 bases and J by 7 bases, and 17 bases separated the two germline ends. The CDR3 bases are TGCAGCGTTGGAGCGACAGTTTATAGTGAGCAGTACTTC. Residues: CSVGATVYSEQYF.

V usage is TRBV29-1 and J usage is TRBJ2-6; no clear D. Germline CDR1 is SQVTM and CDR2 is ANQGSEA. CDR3 size: 14 residues. V lost 1 base to trimming and J lost 4 bases, with 8 bases between them. The CDR3: CSVEVTGGANVLTF. In nucleotides, the CDR3 is TGCAGCGTTGAAGTTACGGGCGGGGCCAACGTCCTGACTTTC.

This clonotype was found many times. The chain uses TRBV27 and TRBJ1-2; D possibly corresponds to TRBD1 (6 bases). This CDR3 has 14 residues. The V end lost 2 bases, the J end lost 4 bases, and 11 bases lay between the germline ends. Germline-derived CDR1 and CDR2 are MNHEY and SMNVEV (reference sequence). The CDR3: CASSLGGAAYGYTF. For the CDR3, the DNA is TGTGCCAGCAGTTTAGGGGGCGCGGCCTATGGCTACACCTTC.

The chain combines TRBV9 with TRBJ2-1, with D perhaps matching TRBD2 (5 bases). CDR1 is SGDLS and CDR2 is YYNGEE in the germline V gene. V was trimmed by 0 bases and J by 10 bases, leaving 11 bases between them. The CDR3 sequence is 13 residues long. This CDR3 reads CASSVASGGEQFF. The CDR3 region has the DNA TGTGCCAGCAGCGTAGCTTCAGGCGGGGAGCAGTTCTTC.

This clonotype turned up a few times. This rearrangement joins TRBV11-2 to TRBJ1-1; D is ambiguous. The CDR3 contains 13 residues. The V and J ends lost 5 bases and 5 bases respectively, with 12 bases between them. Germline V lookup: CDR1 SGHAT, CDR2 FQNNGV. CDR3 protein: CASSPSPGTEAFF. The DNA of the CDR3 is TGTGCCAGCAGCCCCTCCCCGGGGACTGAAGCTTTCTTT.

This clonotype was seen repeatedly, ten times or more. The CDR3 DNA reads TGTGCCAGCAGTCAGACCGGCAGGTCCCGCTACGAGCAGTACTTC. This sequence encodes CASSQTGRSRYEQYF. The chain couples TRBV27 to TRBJ2-7; D not certain. Trimming took 5 bases from V and 3 from J, leaving 17 bases between them. The CDR3 loop spans 15 amino acids. CDR1 MNHEY and CDR2 SMNVEV come from the germline V gene (reference sequence).

This clonotype was seen only a few times. This chain joins TRBV5-4 and TRBJ2-7; 10 bases fit TRBD2. The CDR3 spans 14 residues. With 4 bases clipped from V and 4 bases from J, the junction kept 5 bases outside the gene matches. Germline CDR1 is SGHNT and CDR2 is YYREEE (reference sequence). The DNA for the CDR3 is TGTGCCAGCAGCAAAGCGGGAGGGCCTTACGAGCAGTACTTC. This translates into CASSKAGGPYEQYF.

The rearrangement joins TRBV19 to TRBJ1-2; TRBD1 is a possible D gene (5 bases). This CDR3 is 12 amino acids long. V was clipped by 4 bases and J by 11 bases, with 14 bases between them. Germline assignment: CDR1 LNHDA and CDR2 SQIVND (reference sequence). The CDR3 nucleotides are TGTGCCAGTAGTACGGACAAGGGCGGTTACACCTTC. Protein: CASSTDKGGYTF.

This clonotype was counted between two and nine times. The V and J genes are TRBV6-1 and TRBJ1-5; D uncertain. The CDR3 sequence is 15 residues long. Trimming cost V 8 bases and J 0 bases, with 14 bases left between them. Per germline, CDR1 MNHNS and CDR2 SASEGT. CDR3 bases: TGTGCCAGCCGATTAACTAGAAATAGCAATCAGCCCCAGCATTTT. Amino acid sequence: CASRLTRNSNQPQHF.

The V and J genes are TRBV6-8 and TRBJ2-1; maybe TRBD2 (6 bases). The CDR3 spans 17 residues. V was cut by 0 bases and J by 5 bases, with 17 bases left in between. Germline V gene sequence: CDR1 MNHGY, CDR2 SAAAGT. The CDR3 sequence is CASSYSTSTRPNNEQFF. The CDR3 DNA reads TGTGCCAGCAGTTACTCGACTAGTACGCGACCAAACAATGAGCAGTTCTTC.

Ten or more counts support this clonotype. V gene TRBV5-1 combines with J gene TRBJ2-1; 7 nucleotides align to TRBD2. The ends lost 3 bases at V and 10 bases at J; junction bases unmatched: 13. Germline loops: CDR1 SGHRS, CDR2 YFSETQ. The CDR3 extends over 15 amino acids. The CDR3 bases are TGCGCCAGCAGCTCGCCGGGGGAGGGCTATCGAGAGCAGTTCTTC. Translated, it gives CASSSPGEGYREQFF.